The source of this T cell receptor (beta chain) is a study of Graves' ophthalmopathy and Graves' hyperthyroidism. RNA transcripts yielded amplified TCR beta CDR3 regions. The first round was an RT-PCR with HTBI primers, and the second round was a multiplex PCR. TCRdb itself ran the multiplex PCR reads through MiXCR, one entry per CDR3 protein. This table holds approximately 1.2 million distinct CDR3 sequences, 35% to 40% found once. No donor had other autoimmune disease, uncontrolled infection, pregnancy or lactation. Germline V gene data show CDR1 as DFQATT and CDR2 as SNEGSKA (reference sequence). The CDR3 consists of 14 residues. V dropped 6 bases and J dropped 0 bases, with 14 bases sitting between them. This clonotype appeared a few times.

The clonotype originates from an adult man with Graves' hyperthyroidism. The genes are TRBV20-1 and TRBJ1-2; D not resolved. What was sequenced was peripheral blood or thyroid tissue (not recorded which). The CDR3 protein is CSASGSAANYGYTF. The CDR3 region has the DNA TGCAGTGCCAGTGGTAGTGCGGCTAACTATGGCTACACCTTC.